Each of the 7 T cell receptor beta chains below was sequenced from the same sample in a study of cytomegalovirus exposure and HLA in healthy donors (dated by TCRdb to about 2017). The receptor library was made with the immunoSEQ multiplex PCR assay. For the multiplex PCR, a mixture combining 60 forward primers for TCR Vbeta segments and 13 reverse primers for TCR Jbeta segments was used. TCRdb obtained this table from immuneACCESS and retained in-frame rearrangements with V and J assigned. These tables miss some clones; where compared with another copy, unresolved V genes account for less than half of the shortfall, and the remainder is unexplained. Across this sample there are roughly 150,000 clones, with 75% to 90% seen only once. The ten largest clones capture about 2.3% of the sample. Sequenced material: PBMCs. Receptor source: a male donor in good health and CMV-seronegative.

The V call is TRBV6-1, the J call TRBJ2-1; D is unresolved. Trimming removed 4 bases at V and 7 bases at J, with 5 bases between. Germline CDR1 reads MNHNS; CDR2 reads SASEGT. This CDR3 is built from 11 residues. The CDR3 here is CASSGRNEQFF. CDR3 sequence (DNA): TGTGCCAGCAGTGGTAGAAATGAGCAGTTCTTC.

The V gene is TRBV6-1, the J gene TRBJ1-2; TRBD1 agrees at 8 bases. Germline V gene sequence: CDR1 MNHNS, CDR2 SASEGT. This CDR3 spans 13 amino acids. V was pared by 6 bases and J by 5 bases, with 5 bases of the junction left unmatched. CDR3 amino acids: CASRMTGEYGYTF. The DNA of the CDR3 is TGTGCCAGCAGGATGACAGGGGAATATGGCTACACCTTC.

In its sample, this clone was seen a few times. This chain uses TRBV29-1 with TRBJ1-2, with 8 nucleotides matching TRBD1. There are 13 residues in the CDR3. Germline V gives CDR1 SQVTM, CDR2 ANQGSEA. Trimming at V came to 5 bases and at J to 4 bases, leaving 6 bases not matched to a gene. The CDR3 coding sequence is TGCAGCGTTACGGGACAGGACGGCTATGGCTACACCTTC. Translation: CSVTGQDGYGYTF.

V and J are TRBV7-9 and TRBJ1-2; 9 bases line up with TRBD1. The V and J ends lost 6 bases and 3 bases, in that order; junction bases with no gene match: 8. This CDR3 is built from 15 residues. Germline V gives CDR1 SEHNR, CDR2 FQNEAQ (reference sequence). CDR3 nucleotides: TGTGCCAGCAGTTTACAGGGGGCTTGGGACTATGGCTACACCTTC. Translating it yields CASSLQGAWDYGYTF.

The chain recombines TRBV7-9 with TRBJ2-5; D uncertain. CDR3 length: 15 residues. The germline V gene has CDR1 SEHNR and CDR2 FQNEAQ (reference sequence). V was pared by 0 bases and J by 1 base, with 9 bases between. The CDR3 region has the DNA TGTGCCAGCAGCTTAGCCCAACTCATCCAAGAGACCCAGTACTTC. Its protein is CASSLAQLIQETQYF.

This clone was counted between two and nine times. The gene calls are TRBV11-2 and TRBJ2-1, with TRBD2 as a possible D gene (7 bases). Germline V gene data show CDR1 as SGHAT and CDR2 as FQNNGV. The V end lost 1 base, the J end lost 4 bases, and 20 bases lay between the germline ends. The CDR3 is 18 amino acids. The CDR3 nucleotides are TGTGCCAGCAGCTTAGGTGGGGGCTGGGGGGGGCCATACAATGAGCAGTTCTTC. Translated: CASSLGGGWGGPYNEQFF.

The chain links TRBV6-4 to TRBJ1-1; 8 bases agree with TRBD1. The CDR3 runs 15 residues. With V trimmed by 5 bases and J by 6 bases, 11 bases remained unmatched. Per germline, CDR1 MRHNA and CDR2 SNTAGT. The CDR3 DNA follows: TGTGCCAGCAGTATCCGACAGGGGTCGGATGCTGAAGCTTTCTTT. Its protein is CASSIRQGSDAEAFF.